The 5 T cell receptor beta chains in this list originate from one sample, sequenced in a study of shared clonotypes between healthy human individuals. The table came from immunoSEQ multiplex PCR; TCRdb's copy has only in-frame clones and leaves some out. Counted here are around 440,000 clones, 60% to 80% occurring once; the ten biggest clones make up 12%. Input material: PBMCs. The receptors were sampled from a woman between 40 and 55 years old in good health. Some clones in this sample may be carry-over from other donors' samples.

The V gene is TRBV27, the J gene TRBJ2-6, with no clear D. Germline CDR1 is MNHEY and CDR2 is SMNVEV (reference sequence). This CDR3 has 14 residues. V was shortened by 4 bases and J by 4 bases, with 8 bases between the two germline ends. The CDR3 DNA is TGTGCCAGCAGTTCCGTAGGGGGGGCCAACGTCCTGACTTTC. It specifies CASSSVGGANVLTF.

As concerns this clone: A far larger clone is only one base removed, so a read error is likely. The gene calls are TRBV11-3 and TRBJ1-2, with D unclear. The CDR3 consists of 12 residues. The V gene's germline CDR1 is SGHNT and CDR2 YENEEA. In DNA form, the CDR3 reads TGTGACAGCACTCTAGACGGCTATGGCTACACCTTC. This encodes CDSTLDGYGYTF.

The V call is TRBV6-6, the J call TRBJ1-4; a possible D gene is TRBD1 (6 bases). The germline gives CDR1 MNHNY, CDR2 SVGAGI (reference sequence). This CDR3 is built from 13 residues. Trimming removed 6 bases from V and 10 bases from J, with 15 bases in between. CDR3 bases: TGTGCCAGCAGCATTCAGGACAGAGGAAAACTGTTTTTT. Translating it yields CASSIQDRGKLFF.

The chain links TRBV28 to TRBJ1-4, with D uncertain. This CDR3 is built from 14 residues. The germline CDR1 and CDR2 sequences are MDHEN and SYDVKM. V was shortened by 3 bases and J by 8 bases, with 13 bases between the two germline ends. CDR3 DNA sequence: TGTGCCAGCAGTTTGGGTCAGGTGGGGGAAAAACTGTTTTTT. Protein: CASSLGQVGEKLFF.

This clone was observed once. V is TRBV6-1 and J is TRBJ2-3; 11 bases are shared with TRBD2. The V segment lost 4 bases and the J segment 2 bases; nucleotides outside the gene matches: 5. Germline assignment: CDR1 MNHNS and CDR2 SASEGT. This CDR3 comprises 16 residues. The chain's CDR3 is CASSVGTSGPTDTQYF. The CDR3 DNA follows: TGTGCCAGCAGTGTCGGGACTAGCGGACCCACAGATACGCAGTATTTT.